Listed below are T cell receptor beta chains from one sample, sequenced in a study of cytomegalovirus exposure and HLA in healthy donors. The protocol was immunoSEQ multiplex PCR, while the TCRdb copy is restricted to in-frame clones and leaves out a portion. The sample carries some 150,000 clones, about 80% recorded once. The sequencing input was PBMCs. These receptors were taken from a woman aged 50 to 60 in good health and CMV-seronegative. CDR3s include the opening cysteine and the closing phenylalanine or tryptophan. A D gene is named only where the DNA matches it firmly. Expanded clones get a size class; other rows say once, few or many, or leave the size out.

clone_size: NA; j_call: TRBJ2-7; d_call: NA; v_call: TRBV18; cdr3_aa: CASSPAGSSYEQYF; cdr3_nt: TGTGCCAGCTCACCAGCGGGAAGCTCCTACGAGCAGTACTTC
clone_size: once; j_call: TRBJ2-5; d_call: TRBD1; v_call: TRBV28; cdr3_aa: CASSSPGQLQETQYF; cdr3_nt: TGTGCCAGCAGCTCCCCGGGACAGCTCCAAGAGACCCAGTACTTC
clone_size: few; j_call: TRBJ1-2; d_call: TRBD1; v_call: TRBV4-2; cdr3_aa: CASSTGDQTNYGYTF; cdr3_nt: TGTGCCAGCAGTACAGGGGACCAGACTAACTATGGCTACACCTTC
clone_size: NA; j_call: TRBJ2-1; d_call: NA; v_call: TRBV5-4; cdr3_aa: CASSLEGRPGNEQFF; cdr3_nt: TGTGCCAGCAGCTTGGAGGGGAGGCCGGGTAATGAGCAGTTCTTC
clone_size: NA; j_call: TRBJ1-2; d_call: NA; v_call: TRBV5-8; cdr3_aa: CASSFGRNYGYTF; cdr3_nt: TGTGCCAGCAGCTTCGGCAGGAACTATGGCTACACCTTC
clone_size: NA; j_call: TRBJ1-1; d_call: TRBD1; v_call: TRBV6-6; cdr3_aa: CASSPDRTGNTEAFF; cdr3_nt: TGTGCCAGCAGCCCAGACCGGACAGGGAACACTGAAGCTTTCTTT
clone_size: NA; j_call: TRBJ2-3; d_call: TRBD1; v_call: TRBV13; cdr3_aa: CASSPDDRVSDTQYF; cdr3_nt: TGTGCCAGCAGCCCTGATGACAGGGTATCAGATACGCAGTATTTT
clone_size: once; j_call: TRBJ1-2; d_call: NA; v_call: TRBV19; cdr3_aa: CASSQLPGQRRDGYTF; cdr3_nt: TGTGCCAGTAGCCAATTACCGGGACAAAGAAGAGACGGCTACACCTTC
clone_size: NA; j_call: TRBJ2-7; d_call: TRBD2; v_call: TRBV10-3; cdr3_aa: CAISDSGRAYEQYF; cdr3_nt: TGTGCCATCAGTGACTCGGGGAGGGCCTACGAGCAGTACTTC
clone_size: few; j_call: TRBJ1-4; d_call: NA; v_call: TRBV2; cdr3_aa: CASSVPRGWEEKLFF; cdr3_nt: TGTGCCAGCAGTGTTCCCAGGGGATGGGAAGAAAAACTGTTTTTT
clone_size: NA; j_call: TRBJ2-5; d_call: TRBD1; v_call: TRBV28; cdr3_aa: CASSLLTGAGETQYF; cdr3_nt: TGTGCCAGCAGTTTGCTTACAGGGGCTGGGGAGACCCAGTACTTC
clone_size: NA; j_call: TRBJ2-2; d_call: TRBD2; v_call: TRBV9; cdr3_aa: CASSVTSGKGGELFF; cdr3_nt: TGTGCCAGCAGCGTAACTAGCGGGAAAGGCGGGGAGCTGTTTTTT
clone_size: NA; j_call: TRBJ2-1; d_call: NA; v_call: TRBV7-8; cdr3_aa: CASSLAPYNEQFF; cdr3_nt: TGTGCCAGCAGCTTAGCTCCATACAATGAGCAGTTCTTC
clone_size: few; j_call: TRBJ1-1; d_call: NA; v_call: TRBV6-5; cdr3_aa: CASSPQPNTEAFF; cdr3_nt: TGTGCCAGCAGTCCACAGCCTAACACTGAAGCTTTCTTT
clone_size: NA; j_call: TRBJ2-7; d_call: TRBD2; v_call: TRBV14; cdr3_aa: CASSQGAGTSGPTYEQYF; cdr3_nt: TGTGCCAGCAGCCAAGGAGCCGGGACTAGCGGGCCAACCTACGAGCAGTACTTC
clone_size: NA; j_call: TRBJ2-7; d_call: TRBD2; v_call: TRBV2; cdr3_aa: CASSDSGPGLAGGQVPYTYEQYF; cdr3_nt: TGTGCCAGCAGTGATTCGGGCCCTGGACTAGCGGGGGGGCAGGTACCTTACACCTACGAGCAGTACTTC
clone_size: NA; j_call: TRBJ1-2; d_call: TRBD1; v_call: TRBV10-3; cdr3_aa: CAISGTAYGYTF; cdr3_nt: TGTGCCATCAGCGGGACAGCTTATGGCTACACCTTC
clone_size: NA; j_call: TRBJ1-5; d_call: NA; v_call: TRBV15; cdr3_aa: CATSRGGFNQPQHF; cdr3_nt: TGTGCCACCTCCAGGGGAGGGTTCAATCAGCCCCAGCATTTT
clone_size: NA; j_call: TRBJ2-7; d_call: NA; v_call: TRBV28; cdr3_aa: CASAGPTGRSYEQYF; cdr3_nt: TGTGCCAGCGCGGGGCCGACAGGGAGATCCTACGAGCAGTACTTC
clone_size: NA; j_call: TRBJ1-2; d_call: TRBD1; v_call: TRBV5-1; cdr3_aa: CASSLDGRDSHYGYTF; cdr3_nt: TGCGCCAGCAGCTTGGACGGAAGGGACAGTCACTATGGCTACACCTTC
clone_size: NA; j_call: TRBJ1-2; d_call: NA; v_call: TRBV2; cdr3_aa: CASSEQGNYGYTF; cdr3_nt: TGTGCCAGCAGTGAACAGGGTAACTATGGCTACACCTTC
clone_size: NA; j_call: TRBJ2-2; d_call: NA; v_call: TRBV19; cdr3_aa: CASTYTGELFF; cdr3_nt: TGTGCCAGTACTTACACCGGGGAGCTGTTTTTT